This TCR beta chain was found in a study of metastatic and nonmetastatic thyroid tumors. The overall study: Thyroid patients, malignant and benign, had repertoires compared across blood and tumor or nodule tissue.

This clone was found many times. Thyroid surgery took place with no prior treatment in any patient. With MiXCR, TCRdb reprocessed the PCR reads. The sample records about 40,000 clones, about a sixth being singletons. The CDR3 sequence is 14 residues long. Germline lookup yields CDR1 GTSNPN and CDR2 SVGIG (reference sequence). V was pared by 3 bases and J by 7 bases, with 16 bases between. The sequence was collected from a female donor with papillary thyroid cancer or a benign thyroid nodule (not recorded which). Some clones in this sample may be carry-over from other donors' samples. The sequencing sample was made of tumor tissue. The chain has TRBV30 and TRBJ2-1, with D unclear. The CDR3 region has the DNA TGTGCCTGGAGGCGTCCGGGTTTACGGAATGAGCAGTTCTTC. Translation gives CAWRRPGLRNEQFF. The full variable domain, its missing parts supplied by reference TRBV30 and TRBJ2-1, is SQTIHQWPATLVQPVGSPLSLECTVEGTSNPNLYWYRQAAGRGLQLLFYSVGIGQISSEVPQNLSASRPQDRQFILSSKKLLLSDSGFYLCAWRRPGLRNEQFFGPGTRLTVL.